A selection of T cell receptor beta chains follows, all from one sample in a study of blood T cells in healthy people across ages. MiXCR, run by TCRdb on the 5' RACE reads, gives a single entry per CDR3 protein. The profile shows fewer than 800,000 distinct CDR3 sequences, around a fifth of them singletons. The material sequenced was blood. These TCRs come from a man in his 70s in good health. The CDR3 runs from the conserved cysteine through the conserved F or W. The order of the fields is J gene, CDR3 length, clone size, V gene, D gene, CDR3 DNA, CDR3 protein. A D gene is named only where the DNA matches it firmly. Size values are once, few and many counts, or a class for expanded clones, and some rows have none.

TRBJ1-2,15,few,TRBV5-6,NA,TGTGCCAGCAGCTTGCCACTCACAGGGAAGTACGGCTACACCTTC,CASSLPLTGKYGYTF
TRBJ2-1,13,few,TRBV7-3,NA,TGTGCCAGCAGCATGCTAGCACCGGGTGAGCAGTTCTTC,CASSMLAPGEQFF
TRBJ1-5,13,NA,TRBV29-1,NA,TGCAGCGTTGGGGAGAGTTTAAATCAGCCCCAGCATTTT,CSVGESLNQPQHF
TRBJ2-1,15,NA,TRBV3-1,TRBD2,TGTGCCAGCAGCTCGCTAGCGGGGGGCAGGAATGAGCAGTTCTTC,CASSSLAGGRNEQFF
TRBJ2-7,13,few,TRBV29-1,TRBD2,TGCAGCGTTGGGACTAGCAGACACTACGAGCAGTACTTC,CSVGTSRHYEQYF
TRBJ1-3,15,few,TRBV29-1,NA,TGCAGCGTCGCCGGCGGTGGTTTCTCTGGAAACACCATATATTTT,CSVAGGGFSGNTIYF
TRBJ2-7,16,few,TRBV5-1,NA,TGCGCCAGCAGCGGACTCGAGGGGCTACCTCCCTACGAGCAGTACTTC,CASSGLEGLPPYEQYF
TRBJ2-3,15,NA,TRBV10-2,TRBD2,TGCGCCAGCAGGGGACTAGCGGGTAGCACAGATACGCAGTATTTT,CASRGLAGSTDTQYF
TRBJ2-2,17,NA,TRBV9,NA,TGTGCCAGCAGCGTAGCTGGGTTAACCTTAACCACCGGGGAGCTGTTTTTT,CASSVAGLTLTTGELFF
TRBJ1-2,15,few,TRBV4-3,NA,TGCGCCAGCAGCCAAGATCGGGCCTCTGCCTATGGCTACACCTTC,CASSQDRASAYGYTF
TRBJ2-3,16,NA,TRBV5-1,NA,TGCGCCAGCAGCTTGGGAGCCCGTGATAGCACAGATACGCAGTATTTT,CASSLGARDSTDTQYF
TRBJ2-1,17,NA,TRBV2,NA,TGTGCCAGCAGGAGGGGTGGGCCAGGGAGCTCCTACAATGAGCAGTTCTTC,CASRRGGPGSSYNEQFF
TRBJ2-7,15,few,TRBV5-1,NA,TGCGCCAGCAGCTTGGCCTCAGGGAGTCGGTACGAGCAGTACTTC,CASSLASGSRYEQYF
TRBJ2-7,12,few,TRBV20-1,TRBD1,TGCAGTGCAGGGACAGGGATCTACGAGCAGTACTTC,CSAGTGIYEQYF
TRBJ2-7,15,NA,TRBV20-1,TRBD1,TGCAGTGCTAGAGACCGCAGACAGGGGTCCTACGAGCAGTACTTC,CSARDRRQGSYEQYF
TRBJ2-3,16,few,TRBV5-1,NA,TGCGCCAGCAGCTATCGTAGTGGGGTTTCGACAGATACGCAGTATTTT,CASSYRSGVSTDTQYF
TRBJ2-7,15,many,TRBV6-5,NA,TGTGCCAGCAGCGCCGCCGGGACGGCCTCCTACGAGCAGTACTTC,CASSAAGTASYEQYF
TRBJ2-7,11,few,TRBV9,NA,TGTGCCAGCGGAGATTTCTACGAGCAGTACTTC,CASGDFYEQYF
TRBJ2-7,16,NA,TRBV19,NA,TGTGCCAGTAGTATAGTCTCTCTAGGGGGCTCCTACGAGCAGTACTTC,CASSIVSLGGSYEQYF
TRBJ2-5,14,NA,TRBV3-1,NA,TGTGCCAGCAGCCTTCGGCAGGGTGTCGACGGGCAGTACTTC,CASSLRQGVDGQYF
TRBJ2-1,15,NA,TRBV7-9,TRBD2,TGTGCCAGCAGCCAGGGACTAGCGGGATTAAATGAGCAGTTCTTC,CASSQGLAGLNEQFF
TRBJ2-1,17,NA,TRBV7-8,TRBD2,TGTGCCAGCAGCCCCCGGACTAGCGGGAGGGCCCACAATGAGCAGTTCTTC,CASSPRTSGRAHNEQFF
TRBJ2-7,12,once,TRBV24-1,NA,TGTGCCACCAGTGATTTCACAGGGACGCGGTACTTC,CATSDFTGTRYF
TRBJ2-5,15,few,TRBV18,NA,TGTGCCAGCTCACCACAAAGCGGAGGCCAAGAGACCCAGTACTTC,CASSPQSGGQETQYF
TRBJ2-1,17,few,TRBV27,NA,TGTGCCAGCAGTTTATATGTGGGGGTCATAGCCTACAATGAGCAGTTCTTC,CASSLYVGVIAYNEQFF
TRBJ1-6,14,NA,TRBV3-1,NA,TGTGCCAGCAGGGACGCTTTGGGAAATTCACCCCTCCACTTT,CASRDALGNSPLHF
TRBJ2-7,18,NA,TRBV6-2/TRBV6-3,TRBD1,TGTGCCAGCAGTTACCCCCGGGACAGACAAAATCTGCCCTACGAGCAGTACTTC,CASSYPRDRQNLPYEQYF
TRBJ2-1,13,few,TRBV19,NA,TGTGCCAGTAAGGTGGATTCGGACAATGAGCAGTTCTTC,CASKVDSDNEQFF
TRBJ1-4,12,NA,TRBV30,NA,TGTGCCTGGACCCCTGGGAGGGAAAAACTGTTTTTT,CAWTPGREKLFF
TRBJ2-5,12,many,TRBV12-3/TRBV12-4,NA,TGTGCCAGCAGTTCCCTCCAAGGGACCCAGTACTTC,CASSSLQGTQYF
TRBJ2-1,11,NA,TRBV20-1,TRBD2,TGCAGCGCACTTCGGGGGGTTGAGCAGTTCTTC,CSALRGVEQFF
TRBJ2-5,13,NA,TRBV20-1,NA,TGCAGTGCCTTCAGACAGGAACAAGAGACCCAGTACTTC,CSAFRQEQETQYF
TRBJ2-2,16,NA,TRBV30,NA,TGTGCCTGGAGCACATCGCGGGGTAGGAACACCGGGGAGCTGTTTTTT,CAWSTSRGRNTGELFF
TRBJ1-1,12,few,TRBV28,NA,TGTGCCAGCAGTTGGCCGAACACTGAAGCTTTCTTT,CASSWPNTEAFF
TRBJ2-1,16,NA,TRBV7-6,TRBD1,TGTGCCAGCAGCACCGGACAGGTTAGCTCCTACAATGAGCAGTTCTTC,CASSTGQVSSYNEQFF